The source of this T cell receptor (beta chain) is a study of cytomegalovirus exposure and HLA in healthy donors. The PCR made use of 60 Vbeta and 13 Jbeta primers. The repertoire was sequenced with immunoSEQ multiplex PCR; TCRdb's copy has only in-frame clones and lacks some. The profile shows approximately 180,000 clones, roughly 13% of them singletons. Every donor was a healthy person donating bone marrow. Germline V gives CDR1 MNHEY, CDR2 SVGAGI. The CDR3 is 14 residues long. V lost 6 bases to trimming and J lost 1 base, with 11 bases between them. The sequence derives from a man aged 45-60 years in good health and CMV-seropositive. The specimen was PBMCs. The rearrangement links TRBV6-5 to TRBJ2-3; TRBD2 might be the D (5 bases). The CDR3 nucleotides read TGTGCCAGCAGACCTGGGCGGGGCACAGATACGCAGTATTTT. Protein product: CASRPGRGTDTQYF.